The clone carrying this T cell receptor beta chain was recorded once. The antigen remains unidentified. TCRdb ran MiXCR on the reads and lists one entry per CDR3 protein. The table shows 650,000 to 900,000 distinct CDR3 sequences, with approximately 32% occurring only once. With 6 bases removed from V and 0 bases from J, the gap between germline ends came to 16 bases. The CDR3 sequence is 16 residues long. Germline CDR1 and CDR2: LGHNA and YNFKEQ. This sample is drawn from a study of T cell repertoires in cytomegalovirus infection. Study background: HLA-B-restricted CMV epitopes that are well studied, plus recently identified HLA-C-restricted ones, were used by the study. Shared public TCR beta signatures pointed to both CMV infection and a matching HLA type.

The origin of this receptor is a human donor in good health (CMV status not recorded). Some clones in this sample may be carry-over from other donors' samples. The chain couples TRBV4-2 to TRBJ2-3; TRBD2 is a possible D gene (5 bases). This specimen was cultured CD8+ T cells from PBMCs, taken from culture after CMV antigen stimulation. For the CDR3, the DNA is TGTGCCAGCAGGAGGGATCTTTGGTCTAGCACAGATACGCAGTATTTT. It is translated as CASRRDLWSSTDTQYF.